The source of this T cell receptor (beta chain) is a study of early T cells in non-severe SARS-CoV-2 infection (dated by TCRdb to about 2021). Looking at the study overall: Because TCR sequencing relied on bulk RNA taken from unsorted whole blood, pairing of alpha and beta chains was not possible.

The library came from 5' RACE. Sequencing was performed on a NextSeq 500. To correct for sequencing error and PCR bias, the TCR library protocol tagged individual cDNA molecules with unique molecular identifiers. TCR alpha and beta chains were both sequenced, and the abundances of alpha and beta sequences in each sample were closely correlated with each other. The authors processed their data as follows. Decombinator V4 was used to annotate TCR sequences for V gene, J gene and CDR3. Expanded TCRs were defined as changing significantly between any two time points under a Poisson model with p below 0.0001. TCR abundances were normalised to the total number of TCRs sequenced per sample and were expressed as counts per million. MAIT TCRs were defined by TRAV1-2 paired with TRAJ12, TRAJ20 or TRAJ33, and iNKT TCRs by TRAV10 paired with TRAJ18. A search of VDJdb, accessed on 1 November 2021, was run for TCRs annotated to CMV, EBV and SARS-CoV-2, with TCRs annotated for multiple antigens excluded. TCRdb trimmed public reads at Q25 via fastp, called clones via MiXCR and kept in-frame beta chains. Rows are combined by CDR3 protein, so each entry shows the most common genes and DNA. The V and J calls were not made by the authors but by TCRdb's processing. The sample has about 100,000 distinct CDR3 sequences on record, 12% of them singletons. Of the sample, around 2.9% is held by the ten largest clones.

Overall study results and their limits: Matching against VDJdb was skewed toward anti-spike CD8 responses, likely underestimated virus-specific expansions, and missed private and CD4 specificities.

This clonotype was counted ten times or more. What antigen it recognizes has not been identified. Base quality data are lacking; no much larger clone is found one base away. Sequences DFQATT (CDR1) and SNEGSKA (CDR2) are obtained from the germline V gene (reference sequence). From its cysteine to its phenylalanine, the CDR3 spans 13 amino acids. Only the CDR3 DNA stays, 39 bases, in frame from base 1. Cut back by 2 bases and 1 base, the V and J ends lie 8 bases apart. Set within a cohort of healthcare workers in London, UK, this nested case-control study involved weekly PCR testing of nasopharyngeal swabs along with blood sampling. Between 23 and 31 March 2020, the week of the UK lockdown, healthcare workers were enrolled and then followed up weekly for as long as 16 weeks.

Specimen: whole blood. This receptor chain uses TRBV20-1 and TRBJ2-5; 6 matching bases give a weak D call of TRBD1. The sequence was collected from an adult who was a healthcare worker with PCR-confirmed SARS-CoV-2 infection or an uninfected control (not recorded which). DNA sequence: TGCAGTGCTAGACTCAGGGGCCAAGAGACCCAGTACTTC. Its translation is CSARLRGQETQYF.